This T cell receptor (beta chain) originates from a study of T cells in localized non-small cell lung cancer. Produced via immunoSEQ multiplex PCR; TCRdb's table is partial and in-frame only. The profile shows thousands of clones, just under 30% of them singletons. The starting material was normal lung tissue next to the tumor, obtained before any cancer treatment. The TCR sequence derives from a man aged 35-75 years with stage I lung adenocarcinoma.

The CDR3 region has the DNA TGTGCCAGCTCCTCCGGGGGAGGACTTAATGAAAAACTGTTTTTT. Translation gives CASSSGGGLNEKLFF. This sequence joins TRBV6-8 and TRBJ1-4, with TRBD1 as a possible D gene (5 bases). Germline values: CDR1 MNHGY, CDR2 SAAAGT. The ends were cut back, 8 bases at V and 4 bases at J, with 17 bases in the middle. CDR3 length: 15 residues.